This paragraph covers one T cell receptor beta chain sequence. What it binds is unknown. The germline V gene encodes CDR1 SGDLS and CDR2 YYNGEE. V lost 0 bases and J lost 1; bases outside the gene matches: 7. This CDR3 has 17 residues. This specimen comes from a study of cytomegalovirus exposure and HLA in healthy donors. As for the study in general: Early release data held roughly 90 million unique TCRs from HLA-typed donors. General study results and limits: What was likely a sequencing artifact was a cluster of highly shared sequence variants. HLA restriction was apparent for most CMV-associated TCR beta chains in a later analysis.

This PCR relied on a set of 60 Vbeta primers and 13 Jbeta primers. As handled by the study authors: In a later analysis, about 11 million of 65 million to 80 million unique beta chains occurred in at least two donors. Produced via immunoSEQ multiplex PCR; TCRdb's table is partial and in-frame only. V and J calls and clone size are given by that table; D and trimming were obtained from the DNA. The sample contains 170,000 or so clones, 77% of which appear only once. The sample consisted of PBMCs. V is TRBV9 and J is TRBJ2-3; TRBD1 matches 8 bases. The origin of this receptor is a woman in her thirties in good health and CMV-seropositive. The CDR3 here is CASSVVGQGYGTDTQYF. The CDR3 DNA reads as TGTGCCAGCAGCGTAGTCGGACAGGGTTATGGCACAGATACGCAGTATTTT.